The next 14 T cell receptor beta chains were all read from a single sample in a study of monozygotic twins with inflammatory bowel disease (dated by TCRdb to between 2019 and 2020). Library prep was done by 5' RACE. The reads were generated on an Illumina HiSeq 2500. TCRdb reprocessed the public reads and reports one entry per CDR3 protein sequence, without DNA. For this sample, the table gives some 200,000 distinct CDR3 sequences. The top ten constitute roughly 1.7% of the sample. The sequencing input was blood. These receptors were collected from a human donor with ulcerative colitis or Crohn's disease, or a healthy co-twin of an affected twin (not recorded which).

The chain recombines TRBV7-9 with TRBJ2-1; TCRdb picks TRBD1, but there is no DNA to check that call. CDR1 is SEHNR, CDR2 FQNEAQ, per germline (reference sequence). The CDR3 is 16 residues long. The CDR3 sequence: CASSLVRQVLGREQFF.

This chain's CDR3 is CSARVWGATNEKLFF. The gene calls are TRBV20-1 and TRBJ1-4. Germline V gene lookup returns CDR1 DFQATT and CDR2 SNEGSKA (reference sequence). The CDR3 sequence is 15 residues long.

The chain uses TRBV20-1 and TRBJ1-6. Germline assignment: CDR1 DFQATT and CDR2 SNEGSKA (reference sequence). CDR3 size: 15 residues. The CDR3 region is CSAREVETYNSPLHF.

The CDR3 loop reads CSARRSGRQTGYTF. The rearrangement links TRBV20-1 to TRBJ1-2. This CDR3 contains 14 residues. The V gene's germline CDR1 is DFQATT and CDR2 SNEGSKA (reference sequence).

V gene TRBV15 combines with J gene TRBJ1-1. This CDR3 spans 14 amino acids. Germline-derived CDR1 and CDR2 are LNHNV and YYDKDF (reference sequence). CDR3 residues: CATSRDILNTEAFF.

The chain is built from TRBV18 and TRBJ2-7; the TRBD2 assignment by TCRdb is unverifiable without DNA. CDR3 length equals 15 residues. CDR1 KGHSH and CDR2 LQKENI come from the germline V gene. The CDR3 loop reads CASSPQGTSLGEQYF.

V gene TRBV20-1 combines with J gene TRBJ1-1. CDR1 and CDR2 from the germline V gene are DFQATT and SNEGSKA (reference sequence). CDR3 length: 12 amino acids. CDR3 region: CSAGPRNTEAFF.

This rearrangement joins TRBV29-1 to TRBJ1-1. CDR3 size: 13 residues. Germline CDR1 reads SQVTM; CDR2 reads ANQGSEA. CDR3 in amino acids: CSVEGLRYTEAFF.

This chain connects TRBV7-6 to TRBJ2-7; the D gene TCRdb calls, TRBD1, cannot be checked with no DNA. From germline, CDR1 is SGHVS and CDR2 FNYEAQ. The CDR3 runs 17 residues. CDR3 in amino acids: CASSPPGSGQGVYEQYF.

The V call is TRBV5-1, the J call TRBJ1-1; checking the TCRdb D call of TRBD1 is not possible without DNA. Germline V lookup: CDR1 SGHRS, CDR2 YFSETQ. The CDR3 runs to 14 residues. CDR3 in amino acids: CASSLVGQGIEAFF.

V gene TRBV25-1 combines with J gene TRBJ2-3; TCRdb outputs TRBD1, but without DNA this stays unchecked. In germline, CDR1 is MGHDK, CDR2 SYGVNS. This CDR3 spans 16 amino acids. The CDR3 loop reads CASSATGFGGTDTQYF. Drawing the rest from reference TRBV25-1 and TRBJ2-3, the complete variable domain is EADIYQTPRYLVIGTGKKITLECSQTMGHDKMYWYQQDPGMELHLIHYSYGVNSTEKGDLSSESTVSRIRTEHFPLTLESARPSHTSQYLCASSATGFGGTDTQYFGPGTRLTVL.

The chain is built from TRBV4-1 and TRBJ1-1; TCRdb's D gene call, TRBD1, goes unchecked for lack of DNA. CDR3 length: 14 residues. Germline loops: CDR1 MGHRA, CDR2 YSYEKL. CDR3 amino acids: CASSQVVGDTEAFF.

The chain joins TRBV20-1 to TRBJ2-7; TCRdb's D gene call, TRBD1, goes unchecked for lack of DNA. Germline V gene sequence: CDR1 DFQATT, CDR2 SNEGSKA (reference sequence). The CDR3 length is 16 residues. The CDR3 loop reads CSASVPNRGVAYEQYF.

The rearrangement links TRBV7-2 to TRBJ2-1. Germline CDR1 SGHTA, CDR2 FQGNSA. This CDR3 contains 12 residues. The CDR3 loop reads CASSALGYEQFF.